This T cell receptor (beta chain) derives from a study of T cell responses to AZD1222 COVID-19 vaccine (dated by TCRdb to the early 2020s). Looking at the study overall: AZD1222 recipients given second doses at about 4 weeks or at about 12 weeks were pooled, since spike-specific TCR depth and breadth were not found to differ between the two schedules. TCR sequencing was performed for over 230 trial participants, of whom about 200 were given two doses of AZD1222 and some 26 were given two doses of MenACWY control vaccine. Enrollment into the trials was organized by age into subgroups of 18-55, 56-69 and 70-plus years, and those subgroups contained 148, 28 and 57 TCR-sequenced participants, respectively. General conclusions and limits of the study: The vaccine-associated CD4 TCRs covered the entire spike protein, and the dominant responses fell in regions 160-218 and 743-854. No day 14 peak-response samples were available, so repertoires were characterized only after the peak T cell response. Conclusions about previously exposed vaccinees are limited, since just six AZD1222 recipients were seropositive for SARS-CoV-2 at baseline. The 56-69-year group was small, and its depth increase did not reach significance, likely because of low power. Most participants were white British and females outnumbered males, and the authors suggested that clonal diversity may have been underestimated. Epitopes outside the regions mutated in the B.1.351 and B.1.1.7 variants were reportedly recognized by nearly half of the unique spike-specific TCRs. A significant rise in spike-specific TCR breadth and depth was observed after two AZD1222 doses relative to day 0 and relative to MenACWY recipients.

About this clone: The antigen it recognizes is unknown. Base qualities are not recorded, but no much larger clone differs from it by a single base.

Reading the label with the study, this specimen's time point is: baseline before first vaccination. Samples from vaccinated people were obtained from the UK trials COV001 and COV002, which included a single-blind randomized controlled phase 2/3 trial of AZD1222 (ChAdOx1 nCoV-19) in healthy adults. For TCRbeta chain sequencing, PBMC samples from trial participants were taken at day 0 and at day 28 after the second dose. V drops 4 bases and J drops 2 bases, leaving 9 bases in between. The CDR3 starts with the cysteine, ends with the phenylalanine, and has 13 residues. The sequence is cut down to CDR3 DNA, 39 bases in frame from base 1. CDR1 and CDR2, per the germline V gene, are SGHRS and YFSETQ. The CDR3 regions of human TCRbeta chains were analyzed by immunosequencing. The paper's processing steps were these. TCRs in the repertoires were matched against a reference library of SARS-CoV-2-specific TCRs that had been generated with the MIRA antigen-specificity platform. Breadth meant the fraction of unique TCRs that were SARS-CoV-2-associated, whereas depth meant the fraction of total T cells that were SARS-CoV-2-associated. Using the MIRA data, every spike-specific TCR was mapped to the spike region that the TCR reacted to and assigned to either a CD4 or a CD8 class. Log10-transformed breadth and depth values were compared by one-way ANOVA with Sidak's multiple comparisons tests. TCRdb limited this immuneACCESS table to in-frame rearrangements with V and J called. A share of clones is missing; checked studies link under half to unresolved V genes, and the rest is unexplained. The V and J calls and clone size were taken over from that table, and D and trimming were inferred from the DNA. The sample table shows about 100,000 clones, and approximately 91% are seen once. Roughly 2.8% of the sample is taken by the ten largest.

Sequenced here: peripheral blood, sampled on day 0 of AZD1222 vaccination. The sequence was collected from an adult in good health. The V and J genes are TRBV5-1 and TRBJ1-1; the D segment cannot be called with confidence. This receptor has the CDR3 CASSTAFNTEAFF. The DNA sequence is as follows: TGCGCCAGCAGCACAGCCTTTAACACTGAAGCTTTCTTT.